These 2 T cell receptor beta chains were sequenced from one sample in a study of OX40 agonist ivuxolimab in advanced cancers. Repertoires were generated with immunoSEQ multiplex PCR, while TCRdb's copy carries only in-frame clones and drops some. The data hold about 52,000 clones, with 80% to 90% observed a single time. The sequencing used CD4+ or CD8+ T cells sorted from blood, collected in a trial of the OX40 agonist ivuxolimab. Every receptor here comes from an adult with an advanced solid tumor such as melanoma, head and neck, liver or kidney cancer.

The gene calls are TRBV4-3 and TRBJ1-3; 9 nucleotides line up with TRBD1. J lost 4 bases, V lost 0 bases, and 4 bases had no gene match. Germline V lookup: CDR1 LGHNA, CDR2 YSLEER. The CDR3 spans 16 residues. The CDR3 nucleotides are TGCGCCAGCAGCCAAGAACAGGGGGCGTGGGGAAACACCATATATTTT. Translation gives CASSQEQGAWGNTIYF.

This clone has more than one count but fewer than ten. The V call is TRBV6-4, the J call TRBJ1-5, with D perhaps matching TRBD1 (6 bases). In germline, CDR1 is MRHNA, CDR2 SNTAGT. V was shortened by 2 bases and J by 2 bases, with 7 bases between the two germline ends. The CDR3 is made up of 14 amino acids. CDR3 residues: CASSDAGGNQPQHF. Here the CDR3 DNA reads TGTGCCAGCAGTGACGCAGGGGGCAATCAGCCCCAGCATTTT.